Below, 16 T cell receptor beta chains from the same sample are listed, as sequenced in a study of T-cell reconstitution after alpha-beta-depleted transplantation in children (TCRdb year 2016). To prepare the library, PCR was applied. Instrument on record: Illumina HiSeq 2500. TCR libraries were prepared with molecular barcoding, using unique molecular identifiers to normalize TCRbeta repertoire quantification. TCRdb applied fastp at Q25 and MiXCR to the public reads, then kept only in-frame beta chains. Identical CDR3 protein sequences are pooled into one entry, listed with their most common genes and DNA. The sample table contains about 280,000 distinct CDR3 sequences; only one count was recorded for around 10% of them. The top ten clones comprise around 20% of the sample. The treatment or condition label for this specimen denotes: allogeneic hematopoietic cell transplantation with graft depleted of TCRalphabeta T cells and CD19 B cells.

This sample comprised peripheral blood, obtained 180 days after TCRalphabeta/CD19-depleted stem cell transplant. The receptors were sampled from a male patient aged 2 to 9 who had a stem cell transplant for chronic granulomatous disease, so the T cells may come from the graft donor.

This clonotype has ten or more counts. This chain links TRBV6-2 or TRBV6-3 with TRBJ2-1; 9 bases align to TRBD2. Trimming cost V 8 bases and J 7 bases; bases outside gene matches: 9. The CDR3 runs to 14 residues. Germline loops: CDR1 MNHEY, CDR2 SVGEGT. The CDR3 protein is CASEGSSGINEQFF. The CDR3, as DNA: TGTGCCAGCGAAGGTTCTAGCGGGATAAATGAGCAGTTCTTC.

Ten or more counts support this clonotype. The genes are TRBV5-6 and TRBJ1-1; D gene unclear. CDR1 is SGHDT, CDR2 YYEEEE, per germline. The V gene lost 3 bases and the J gene lost 3 bases, with 9 bases spanning the gap. CDR3 length: 13 amino acids. The chain's CDR3 is CASSYDVDTEAFF. CDR3 in DNA: TGTGCCAGCAGCTACGACGTAGACACTGAAGCTTTCTTT.

This clonotype was seen ten or more times. J is TRBJ1-2 and V is TRBV7-2, with TRBD1 identical over 7 bases. CDR3 length: 19 residues. CDR1 is SGHTA, CDR2 FQGNSA, per germline. The ends lost 0 bases at V and 3 bases at J; junction bases unmatched: 16. The CDR3 loop is CASSLALDRARGSHYGYTF. DNA for the CDR3: TGTGCCAGCAGCTTAGCGCTTGACAGGGCCCGTGGTAGTCACTATGGCTACACCTTC. The entire variable domain, with the rest obtained from reference TRBV7-2 and TRBJ1-2, is as follows: GAGVSQSPSNKVTEKGKDVELRCDPISGHTALYWYRQSLGQGLEFLIYFQGNSAPDKSGLPSDRFSAERTGGSVSTLTIQRTQQEDSAVYLCASSLALDRARGSHYGYTFGSGTRLTVV.

This clonotype came up many times. V is TRBV4-1 and J is TRBJ1-5; a possible D gene is TRBD1 (5 bases). Germline V lookup: CDR1 MGHRA, CDR2 YSYEKL. The CDR3 totals 16 residues. Trimming took off 4 bases at V and 7 bases at J, with 20 bases between the two ends. The CDR3 nucleotides are TGCGCCAGCAGCCCGTCCGGGGGGGATATGGCCCAGCCCCAGCATTTT. It encodes CASSPSGGDMAQPQHF.

This clonotype was detected many times. The rearrangement joins TRBV7-9 to TRBJ2-7; D call uncertain. Germline lookup yields CDR1 SEHNR and CDR2 FQNEAQ (reference sequence). The CDR3 is 15 amino acids. The V end lost 3 bases, the J end lost 3 bases, and 15 bases lay between the germline ends. CDR3 nucleotide sequence: TGTGCCAGCAGCTTTTCAAGAGAACTTCGCTACGAGCAGTACTTC. Encoded protein: CASSFSRELRYEQYF.

Comments on this clonotype: This may be a read error: a much more frequent sequence differs by one nucleotide. This sequence joins TRBV30 and TRBJ2-1, with D unresolved. Germline V CDR1 and CDR2: GTSNPN, SVGIG (reference sequence). The CDR3 length is 13 residues. V was shortened by 2 bases and J by 6 bases, with 11 bases between the two germline ends. CDR3 protein: CAWSLGVVNEQFF. CDR3 nucleotide sequence: TGTGCCTGGAGTCTAGGAGTTGTCAATGAGCAGTTCTTC.

The chain carries TRBV12-3 or TRBV12-4 and TRBJ2-5, with unresolved D. V lost 6 bases and J lost 4, with 12 bases in between. This CDR3 contains 13 residues. CDR3 bases: TGTGCCAGCAGACCTTCACCGTCAGAGACCCAGTACTTC. Its translation is CASRPSPSETQYF.

This clonotype was recorded at least ten times. In nucleotides, the CDR3 is TGCAGTGCTAGAGATATGGCGGGAGGGCCCTACGAGCAGTACTTC. It encodes CSARDMAGGPYEQYF. The V call is TRBV20-1, the J call TRBJ2-7, with 9 positions matching TRBD2. V shed 0 bases and J 2 bases; nucleotides not matched to a gene: 5. The V gene's germline CDR1 is DFQATT and CDR2 SNEGSKA (reference sequence). The CDR3 totals 15 residues.

This clonotype appeared many times. V usage is TRBV5-1 and J usage is TRBJ1-1; D unclear. The CDR3 totals 16 residues. Germline V gene sequence: CDR1 SGHRS, CDR2 YFSETQ. V was pared by 0 bases and J by 4 bases, with 16 bases between. In DNA form, the CDR3 reads TGCGCCAGCAGCTTGGATGTGGGCGTAAGGATCACTGAAGCTTTCTTT. Protein sequence: CASSLDVGVRITEAFF.

This clonotype was picked up many times. V gene TRBV5-1 combines with J gene TRBJ2-5, with no clear D. Germline values: CDR1 SGHRS, CDR2 YFSETQ. The CDR3 has 13 residues. Trimming left V 2 bases short and J 2 bases short, with 7 bases between. CDR3 bases: TGCGCCAGCAGCTTAAGGGTTCAAGAGACCCAGTACTTC. Protein: CASSLRVQETQYF.

This clonotype was detected only a few times. This chain connects TRBV19 to TRBJ2-3; 7 bases are shared with TRBD2. The CDR3 spans 16 residues. Germline values: CDR1 LNHDA, CDR2 SQIVND (reference sequence). V lost 1 base and J lost 2; bases outside the gene matches: 6. This chain's CDR3 is CASSIGPSGYTDTQYF. CDR3 coding DNA: TGTGCCAGTAGTATAGGGCCTAGCGGCTACACAGATACGCAGTATTTT.

This clonotype was seen repeatedly, ten times or more. This chain connects TRBV20-1 to TRBJ2-7; D might be TRBD1 (6 bases). The V gene lost 2 bases and the J gene lost 2 bases, with 13 bases spanning the gap. Germline V CDR1 and CDR2: DFQATT, SNEGSKA (reference sequence). This CDR3 contains 14 residues. The CDR3 protein is CSARRDQGPYEQYF. The DNA for the CDR3 is TGCAGTGCTAGACGTGATCAGGGGCCCTACGAGCAGTACTTC.

As for this clonotype: A much larger clone differs by one base, so this may be a read error. The rearrangement links TRBV5-1 to TRBJ2-1; perhaps TRBD2 as D (5 bases). Germline V lookup: CDR1 SGHRS, CDR2 YFSETQ. CDR3 length: 16 amino acids. Trimming cost V 6 bases and J 9 bases, with 25 bases left between them. For the CDR3, the DNA is TGCGCCAGCAACGGAGACGGGGTGGCCGTAAGAAGTGAGCAGTTCTTC. Amino acids: CASNGDGVAVRSEQFF.

This clonotype was seen at least ten times. V usage is TRBV12-3 or TRBV12-4 and J usage is TRBJ2-2; 8 bases agree with TRBD1. The length of the CDR3 is 15 residues. J was trimmed by 5 bases and V by 4 bases; bases with no gene match: 6. The CDR3 nucleotides are TGTGCCAGCAGTTCCCGGACAGGGCTAACCGGGGAGCTGTTTTTT. It translates to CASSSRTGLTGELFF.

This clonotype was detected ten times or more. The CDR3 protein is CATSRDRQGDQYF. The DNA for the CDR3 is TGTGCCACCAGCAGAGATCGCCAGGGAGATCAGTACTTC. The chain joins TRBV15 to TRBJ2-7; TRBD1 or TRBD2 may be the D gene (5 bases each). The CDR3 spans 13 residues. V was trimmed by 0 bases and J by 10 bases, leaving 13 bases between them. Germline V gene sequence: CDR1 LNHNV, CDR2 YYDKDF (reference sequence).

This clonotype was detected ten times or more. The chain links TRBV27 to TRBJ2-1, with TRBD2 matching over 10 bases. Trimming removed 3 bases from V and 4 bases from J; junction bases left unmatched: 12. CDR3 size: 18 residues. The V gene's germline CDR1 is MNHEY and CDR2 SMNVEV (reference sequence). The CDR3 DNA follows: TGTGCCAGCAGTTTCCGGCTAGCGGGAGAATGGGGTTACAATGAGCAGTTCTTC. It yields the protein CASSFRLAGEWGYNEQFF.